Below, 5 T cell receptor beta chains from the same sample are listed, as sequenced in a study of T cell repertoires in cytomegalovirus infection. TCRdb analysed the reads with MiXCR anew, one entry per CDR3 protein. The sample records approximately 990,000 distinct CDR3 sequences, less than 35% being singletons. These receptors have no known antigen. Material: cultured CD8+ T cells from PBMCs, obtained from culture after CMV antigen stimulation. The receptor set was obtained from a human donor in good health (CMV status not recorded). Some clones in this sample may be carry-over from other donors' samples.

V usage is TRBV27 and J usage is TRBJ2-7; the D is unclear. V shed 2 bases and J shed 7 bases, with 9 bases lying between them. CDR1 MNHEY and CDR2 SMNVEV come from the germline V gene (reference sequence). This CDR3 has 12 amino acids. CDR3 loop: CASSLRDPEQYF. The CDR3 DNA sequence: TGTGCCAGCAGTTTAAGAGATCCGGAGCAGTACTTC.

The CDR3 loop is CASSLKGTGNTIYF. The CDR3 coding sequence is TGTGCCAGCAGCTTAAAAGGGACTGGAAACACCATATATTTT. The V gene is TRBV7-8, the J gene TRBJ1-3, with unresolved D. The CDR3 covers 14 residues. Trimming removed 2 bases from V and 2 bases from J, with 7 bases in between. In germline, CDR1 is SGHVS, CDR2 FQNEAQ.

The chain combines TRBV6-5 with TRBJ1-1, with unresolved D. There are 14 residues in the CDR3. The V gene lost 2 bases and the J gene lost 0 bases, with 7 bases spanning the gap. The V gene's germline CDR1 is MNHEY and CDR2 SVGAGI. The CDR3 nucleotides are TGTGCCAGCAGTTACACGACTGTGAACACTGAAGCTTTCTTT. Its protein is CASSYTTVNTEAFF.

The CDR3, as DNA: TGTGCCAGCACGGCCGGTGCGGGGGCCAACGTCCTGACTTTC. Translated: CASTAGAGANVLTF. The V gene is TRBV25-1, the J gene TRBJ2-6; D not certain. V was cut by 7 bases and J by 4 bases, with 11 bases left in between. Germline V gives CDR1 MGHDK, CDR2 SYGVNS. The CDR3 has 14 amino acids.

This sequence joins TRBV27 and TRBJ2-2; maybe TRBD1 (6 bases). The CDR3 has 16 residues. V shed 3 bases and J shed 5 bases, with 16 bases lying between them. Germline V gives CDR1 MNHEY, CDR2 SMNVEV (reference sequence). CDR3: CASSFLTGHVTGELFF. The CDR3 DNA follows: TGTGCCAGCAGTTTTCTGACGGGACATGTAACCGGGGAGCTGTTTTTT.